Listed below are T cell receptor beta chains from one sample, sequenced in a study of cytomegalovirus exposure and HLA in healthy donors. The assay was immunoSEQ multiplex PCR, and TCRdb's table has in-frame clones only and misses some. The sample lists some 89,000 clones; just over 70% were seen once. Sequenced: PBMCs. The source of these receptors is a man in his 60s in good health and CMV-seronegative. CDR3s include the opening cysteine and the closing phenylalanine or tryptophan. A D gene is named only where the DNA matches it firmly. Size is stated for part of the rows, as once, few or many counts, or as a class when the clone is expanded.

v_gene	abundance	d_gene	j_gene	CDR3aa	CDR3nt
TRBV5-6	NA	TRBD2	TRBJ2-5	CASSNSRGAGGETQYF	TGTGCCAGCAGCAACTCAAGGGGGGCGGGAGGGGAGACCCAGTACTTC
TRBV11-2	few	NA	TRBJ1-1	CASSLAGSRAFF	TGTGCCAGCAGCTTAGCAGGGTCGCGAGCTTTCTTT
TRBV19	NA	TRBD1	TRBJ2-7	CASSKIPGQGAYEQYF	TGTGCCAGTAGTAAAATCCCGGGACAGGGAGCCTACGAGCAGTACTTC
TRBV30	NA	NA	TRBJ1-6	CAWRSQGNSPLHF	TGTGCCTGGAGATCGCAGGGTAATTCACCCCTCCACTTT
TRBV4-3	NA	NA	TRBJ1-2	CASSQDQTGYYGYTF	TGCGCCAGCAGCCAAGACCAAACAGGTTACTATGGCTACACCTTC
TRBV6-5	NA	NA	TRBJ1-1	CASSATENTEAFF	TGTGCCAGCAGTGCAACAGAGAACACTGAAGCTTTCTTT
TRBV12-5	NA	TRBD1	TRBJ1-1	CASGYDRVNTEAFF	TGTGCTAGTGGTTACGACAGGGTGAACACTGAAGCTTTCTTT
TRBV5-6	NA	TRBD2	TRBJ2-5	CASSAGGALETQYF	TGTGCCAGCAGCGCCGGGGGGGCCCTGGAGACCCAGTACTTC
TRBV28	few	NA	TRBJ2-1	CASSYGRLGISDGFF	TGTGCCAGCAGTTATGGGAGACTCGGAATCTCTGACGGGTTCTTC
TRBV18	few	NA	TRBJ2-2	CASSTTGTGELFF	TGTGCCAGCTCTACGACAGGTACCGGGGAGCTGTTTTTT
TRBV15	NA	NA	TRBJ1-6	CATSRDGVDSPLHF	TGTGCCACCAGCAGAGACGGGGTCGATTCACCCCTCCACTTT
TRBV5-1	NA	TRBD1	TRBJ2-5	CASSSGTASNQETQYF	TGCGCCAGCAGCTCGGGGACAGCAAGTAACCAAGAGACCCAGTACTTC
TRBV28	NA	NA	TRBJ1-2	CASSHAPGYNYGYTF	TGTGCCAGCAGTCACGCCCCGGGGTATAACTATGGCTACACCTTC
TRBV7-9	NA	TRBD2	TRBJ2-1	CASSFHGAGGLYNEQFF	TGTGCCAGCAGCTTCCACGGCGCGGGGGGCTTGTACAATGAGCAGTTCTTC
TRBV13	NA	TRBD1	TRBJ2-4	CASSSSMGTGAHIQYF	TGTGCCAGCAGCTCCTCGATGGGGACAGGGGCACACATTCAGTACTTC
TRBV6-1	NA	NA	TRBJ2-5	CASSVSQGGFETQYF	TGTGCCAGCAGTGTCTCCCAGGGGGGCTTTGAGACCCAGTACTTC
TRBV28	NA	NA	TRBJ1-4	CATSRGPHEKLFF	TGTGCCACTTCCAGAGGGCCACATGAAAAACTGTTTTTT
TRBV19	NA	TRBD2	TRBJ2-1	CAIARTSGTYNEQFF	TGTGCCATTGCCCGGACTAGCGGGACTTACAATGAGCAGTTCTTC
TRBV14	once	NA	TRBJ2-2	CASSQDGIRRNTGELFF	TGTGCCAGCAGCCAAGATGGTATTCGGAGGAACACCGGGGAGCTGTTTTTT
TRBV18	NA	NA	TRBJ2-3	CASSPPNTDTQYF	TGTGCCAGCTCACCACCCAACACAGATACGCAGTATTTT
TRBV19	once	TRBD1	TRBJ2-2	CASRAGTENTGELFF	TGTGCCAGTAGAGCCGGGACAGAGAACACCGGGGAGCTGTTTTTT
TRBV5-4	NA	TRBD1	TRBJ2-7	CASSLSTGEFHEQYF	TGTGCCAGCAGCCTATCGACAGGGGAGTTCCACGAGCAGTACTTC
TRBV28	NA	TRBD2	TRBJ2-5	CASTRTSGQETQYF	TGTGCCAGCACCCGGACTAGCGGCCAAGAGACCCAGTACTTC